Below, one T cell receptor (beta chain) is given with its context. This specimen belongs to a study of blood T cell repertoires in COVID-19. Study details: Acute-phase and convalescent COVID-19 samples originated in the United States, Italy and Spain.

V was pared by 0 bases and J by 5 bases, with 14 bases between. From germline, CDR1 is SGHKS and CDR2 YYEKEE (reference sequence). The CDR3 runs 15 residues. The method was immunoSEQ multiplex PCR; TCRdb's version includes in-frame clones alone and lacks a portion of them. The data hold roughly 200,000 clones, with around 89% observed a single time. Participant reports of clinical history set cohort assignment. Two negative PCRs, clearance, or symptom resolution were required of recovered Cohort 3 donors. The V and J genes are TRBV5-5 and TRBJ2-5; D gene unclear. The sequenced sample consisted of PBMCs or T cells enriched from blood (not recorded which). The TCR originated in a man aged 30-40 years who had recovered from COVID-19. The CDR3 loop is CASSLAPASGETQYF. The CDR3 DNA sequence: TGTGCCAGCAGCTTGGCTCCTGCGTCCGGGGAGACCCAGTACTTC.